This TCR beta chain was documented in a study of blood T cell repertoires in COVID-19. This CDR3 contains 12 residues. Trimming shortened V by 4 bases and J by 8 bases, and 11 bases separated the two germline ends. This table comes from immunoSEQ multiplex PCR, and its TCRdb copy is limited to in-frame clones, with some not included. The sample lists under 95,000 clones; roughly 86% were seen once. This chain uses TRBV23-1 with TRBJ1-2; D is uncertain. TRBV23-1 is filed as an ORF, its function uncertain. Sequenced sample: peripheral blood. This TCR was recovered from a woman aged 45-65 years with acute or convalescent COVID-19. Written as DNA, the CDR3 is TGCGCCAGCAGTCCGCAAGTACACGGCTACACCTTC. Translation: CASSPQVHGYTF.